This TCR beta chain derives from a study of regulatory T cells in long-lasting Graves disease. Whole-study results and caveats: Having only a small sample size may have limited accuracy. Preferential use of TRBV28, TRBJ1-2 and TRBJ2-5 was seen in persistent disease.

This clonotype was seen repeatedly, ten times or more. Its antigen remains unidentified. This CDR3 is built from 14 residues. The V and J ends lost 4 bases and 5 bases, in that order; junction bases with no gene match: 4. CDR1 and CDR2 (germline): LNHDA, SQIVND (reference sequence). Arm-PCR of CDR3 regions with iRepertoire HTBI primers generated TCR beta libraries. One entry per CDR3 protein, called by TCRdb with MiXCR from the multiplex PCR reads. The table has some 240,000 distinct CDR3 sequences, around a fifth seen once. Specified time point: newly diagnosed GD, antithyroid drugs for less than 3 months. RNA isolated from PBMCs was used to make the TCR library. The same data also contributed to another study, on T cells in Graves' hyperthyroidism and ophthalmopathy.

The sample consisted of peripheral blood mononuclear cells (PBMCs), taken at new diagnosis, from a patient treated with antithyroid drugs. This TCR came from a woman in her thirties with Graves disease. The chain is built from TRBV19 and TRBJ1-1, with TRBD1 identical over 10 bases. CDR3 nucleotides: TGTGCCAGTAGTACCCGACAGGGGGCAACTGAAGCTTTCTTT. As protein: CASSTRQGATEAFF.